This TCR beta chain derives from a study of beta chain features in type 1 diabetes. Investigators reverse transcribed all isolated RNA, so they sequenced expressed TCRB transcripts. TCRdb's copy holds only in-frame clones and misses some; the assay was immunoSEQ multiplex PCR. The sample has hundreds of thousands of clones, approximately 11% seen once. This clonotype originated in a woman in her twenties or thirties in good health. The specimen sequenced was naive CD4+ T cells from blood.

The CDR3: CASSNDGVYGYTF. DNA for the CDR3: TGTGCCAGCAGCAACGACGGAGTCTATGGCTACACCTTC. The chain recombines TRBV5-6 with TRBJ1-2; D is ambiguous. The ends were cut back, 4 bases at V and 4 bases at J, with 11 bases in the middle. The length of the CDR3 is 13 residues. CDR1 and CDR2 from the germline V gene are SGHDT and YYEEEE.